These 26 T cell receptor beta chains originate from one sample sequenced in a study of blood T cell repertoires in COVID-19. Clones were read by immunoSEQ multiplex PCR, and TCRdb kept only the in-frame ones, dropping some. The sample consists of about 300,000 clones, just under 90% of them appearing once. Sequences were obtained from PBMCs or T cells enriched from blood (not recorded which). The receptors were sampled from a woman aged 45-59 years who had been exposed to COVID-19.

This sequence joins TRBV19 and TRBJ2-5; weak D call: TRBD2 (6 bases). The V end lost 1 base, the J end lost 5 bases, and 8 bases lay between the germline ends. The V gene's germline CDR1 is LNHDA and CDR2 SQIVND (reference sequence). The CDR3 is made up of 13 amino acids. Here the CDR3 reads CASSIAGVETQYF. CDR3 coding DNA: TGTGCCAGTAGTATAGCGGGGGTGGAGACCCAGTACTTC.

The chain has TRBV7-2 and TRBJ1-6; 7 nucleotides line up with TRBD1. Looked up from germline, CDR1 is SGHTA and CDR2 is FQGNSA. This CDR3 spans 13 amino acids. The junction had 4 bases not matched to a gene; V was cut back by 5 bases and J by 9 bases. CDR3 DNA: TGTGCCAGCAGCGAGCGACAGGGTTCACCCCTCCACTTT. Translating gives CASSERQGSPLHF.

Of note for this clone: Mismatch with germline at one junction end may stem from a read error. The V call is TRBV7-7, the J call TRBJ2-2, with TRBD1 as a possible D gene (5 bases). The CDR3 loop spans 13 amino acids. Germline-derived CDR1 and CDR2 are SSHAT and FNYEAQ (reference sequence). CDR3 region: CASSQTATGELFF. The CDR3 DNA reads TGTGCTAGCAGCCAGACAGCAACCGGGGAGCTGTTTTTT.

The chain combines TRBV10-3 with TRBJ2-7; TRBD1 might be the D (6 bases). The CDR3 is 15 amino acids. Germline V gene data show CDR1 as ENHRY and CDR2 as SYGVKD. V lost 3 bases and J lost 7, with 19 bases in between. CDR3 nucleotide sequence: TGTGCCATCAGTGACCCCCTCAAAGCGGACAGAGAGCAGTACTTC. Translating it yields CAISDPLKADREQYF.

In DNA, the CDR3 is TGCGCCAGCAGCCAAGATTCTAATGGTTTCACAGATACGCAGTATTTT. It translates to CASSQDSNGFTDTQYF. V gene TRBV5-1 combines with J gene TRBJ2-3, with D hard to call. This CDR3 comprises 16 residues. V lost 4 bases to trimming and J lost 2 bases, with 17 bases between them. Per the germline V gene, CDR1 is SGHRS and CDR2 is YFSETQ. The full variable domain, its missing parts supplied by reference TRBV5-1 and TRBJ2-3, is KAGVTQTPRYLIKTRGQQVTLSCSPISGHRSVSWYQQTPGQGLQFLFEYFSETQRNKGNFPGRFSGRQFSNSRSEMNVSTLELGDSALYLCASSQDSNGFTDTQYFGPGTRLTVL.

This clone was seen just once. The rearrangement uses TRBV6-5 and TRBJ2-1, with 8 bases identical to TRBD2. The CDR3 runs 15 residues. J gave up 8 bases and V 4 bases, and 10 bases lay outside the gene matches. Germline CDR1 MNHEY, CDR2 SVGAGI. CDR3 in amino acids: CASSSSGSYPHEQFF. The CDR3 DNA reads TGTGCCAGCAGTTCTAGCGGGTCTTATCCGCATGAGCAGTTCTTC.

DNA for the CDR3: TGTGCCAGTAGCAACTCTTTTACAGGGCGCGGTGGAAATCAGCCCCAGCATTTT. As protein: CASSNSFTGRGGNQPQHF. This rearrangement joins TRBV19 to TRBJ1-5, with D possibly being TRBD1 (6 bases). Germline V CDR1 and CDR2: LNHDA, SQIVND (reference sequence). This CDR3 is built from 18 residues. V was clipped by 6 bases and J by 4 bases, with 25 bases between them.

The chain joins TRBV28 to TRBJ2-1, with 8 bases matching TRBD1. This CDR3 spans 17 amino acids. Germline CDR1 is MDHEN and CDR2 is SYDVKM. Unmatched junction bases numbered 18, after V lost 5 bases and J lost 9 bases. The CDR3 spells CASSPRAGGVSLREQFF. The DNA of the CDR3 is TGTGCCAGCAGTCCCCGCGCAGGGGGCGTTTCTTTGCGTGAGCAGTTCTTC.

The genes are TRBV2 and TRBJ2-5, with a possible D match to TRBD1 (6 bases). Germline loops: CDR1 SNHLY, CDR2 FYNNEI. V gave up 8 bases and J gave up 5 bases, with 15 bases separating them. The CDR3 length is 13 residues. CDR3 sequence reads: CASVLGGRETQYF. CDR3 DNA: TGTGCCAGCGTCCTTGGGGGCCGTGAGACCCAGTACTTC.

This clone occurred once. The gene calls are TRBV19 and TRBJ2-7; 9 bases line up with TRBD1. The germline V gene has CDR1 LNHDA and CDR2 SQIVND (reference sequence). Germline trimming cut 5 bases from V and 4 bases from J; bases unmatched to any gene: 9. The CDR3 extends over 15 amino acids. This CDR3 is CASSLRDRDLYEQYF. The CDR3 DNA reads TGTGCCAGTAGTCTCCGGGACAGGGATCTTTACGAGCAGTACTTC.

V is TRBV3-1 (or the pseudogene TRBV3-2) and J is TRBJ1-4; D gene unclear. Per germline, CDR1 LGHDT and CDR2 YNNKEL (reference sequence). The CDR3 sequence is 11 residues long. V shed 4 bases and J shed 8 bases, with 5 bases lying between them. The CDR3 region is CASSRREKLFF. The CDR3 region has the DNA TGTGCCAGCAGCCGCAGAGAAAAACTGTTTTTT.

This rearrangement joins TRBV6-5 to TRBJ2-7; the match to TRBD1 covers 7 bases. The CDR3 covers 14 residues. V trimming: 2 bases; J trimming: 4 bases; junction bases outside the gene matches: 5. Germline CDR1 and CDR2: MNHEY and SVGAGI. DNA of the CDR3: TGTGCCAGCAGTTACGACAGGGTTCGATACGAGCAGTACTTC. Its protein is CASSYDRVRYEQYF.

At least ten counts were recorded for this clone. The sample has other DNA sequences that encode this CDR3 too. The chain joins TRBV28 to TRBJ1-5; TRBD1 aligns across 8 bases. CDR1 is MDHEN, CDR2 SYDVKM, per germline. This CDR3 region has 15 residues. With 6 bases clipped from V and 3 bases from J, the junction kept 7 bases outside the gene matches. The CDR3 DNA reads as TGTGCCAGCAGGCCTTCAGGGGGCGTCAATCAGCCCCAGCATTTT. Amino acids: CASRPSGGVNQPQHF.

The CDR3 is CASSISGTVNTEAFF. In nucleotides, the CDR3 is TGTGCCAGTAGTATCTCCGGGACAGTGAACACTGAAGCTTTCTTT. The rearrangement joins TRBV19 to TRBJ1-1; 7 nucleotides align to TRBD1. The J segment lost 0 bases and the V segment lost 3 bases, leaving 4 bases of the junction unmatched. CDR1 is LNHDA, CDR2 SQIVND, per germline (reference sequence). The CDR3 has 15 amino acids.

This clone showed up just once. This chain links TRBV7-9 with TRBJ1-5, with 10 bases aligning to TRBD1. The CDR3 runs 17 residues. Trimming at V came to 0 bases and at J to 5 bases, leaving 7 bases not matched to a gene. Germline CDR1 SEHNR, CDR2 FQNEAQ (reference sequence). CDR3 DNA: TGTGCCAGCAGCTTAGCCCGGACAGGGGGAGTGGATCAGCCCCAGCATTTT. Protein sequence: CASSLARTGGVDQPQHF. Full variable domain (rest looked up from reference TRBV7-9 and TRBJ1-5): DTGVSQNPRHKITKRGQNVTFRCDPISEHNRLYWYRQTLGQGPEFLTYFQNEAQLEKSRLLSDRFSAERPKGSFSTLEIQRTEQGDSAMYLCASSLARTGGVDQPQHFGDGTRLSIL.

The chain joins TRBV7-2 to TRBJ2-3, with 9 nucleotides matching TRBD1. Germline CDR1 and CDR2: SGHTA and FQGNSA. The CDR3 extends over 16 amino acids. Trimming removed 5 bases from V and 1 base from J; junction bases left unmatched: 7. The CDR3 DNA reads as TGTGCCAGCAGCCTAACCCGGGACAGGGGCACAGATACGCAGTATTTT. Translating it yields CASSLTRDRGTDTQYF.

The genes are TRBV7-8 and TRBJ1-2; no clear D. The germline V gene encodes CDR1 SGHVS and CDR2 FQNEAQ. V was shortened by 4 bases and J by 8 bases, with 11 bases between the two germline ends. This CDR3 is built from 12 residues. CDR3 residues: CASSSKGGGYTF. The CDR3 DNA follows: TGTGCCAGCAGCTCAAAGGGAGGAGGCTACACCTTC.

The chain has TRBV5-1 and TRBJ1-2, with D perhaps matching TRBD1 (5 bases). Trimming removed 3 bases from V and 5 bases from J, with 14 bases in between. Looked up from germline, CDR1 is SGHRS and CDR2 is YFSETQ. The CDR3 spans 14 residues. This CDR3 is CASSSDAGRYGYTF. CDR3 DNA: TGCGCCAGCAGCTCCGACGCGGGGCGATATGGCTACACCTTC.

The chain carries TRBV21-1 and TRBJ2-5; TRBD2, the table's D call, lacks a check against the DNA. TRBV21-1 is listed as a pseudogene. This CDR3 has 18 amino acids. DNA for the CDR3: TGTGCCAGCAGCCCCCGGCGGGAAACTAGCGGGGGAACGGAGACCCAGTACTTC. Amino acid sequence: CASSPRRETSGGTETQYF.

CDR3 nucleotide sequence: TGTGCCAGCAGCCCTAGCCGGTCGGGGGTGGGCAATGAGCAGTTCTTC. Encoded protein: CASSPSRSGVGNEQFF. The chain combines TRBV7-8 with TRBJ2-1, with a possible D match to TRBD2 (6 bases). The V end was cut by 5 bases, the J end by 6 bases, with 20 bases between. The CDR3 covers 16 residues. The V gene's germline CDR1 is SGHVS and CDR2 FQNEAQ. Full variable domain (remainder filled in from reference TRBV7-8 and TRBJ2-1): GAGVSQSPRYKVAKRGQDVALRCDPISGHVSLFWYQQALGQGPEFLTYFQNEAQLDKSGLPSDRFFAERPEGSVSTLKIQRTQQEDSAVYLCASSPSRSGVGNEQFFGPGTRLTVL.

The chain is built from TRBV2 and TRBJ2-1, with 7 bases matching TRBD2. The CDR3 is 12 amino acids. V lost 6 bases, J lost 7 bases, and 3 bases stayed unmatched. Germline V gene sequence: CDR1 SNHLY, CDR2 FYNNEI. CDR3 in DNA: TGTGCCAGCAGATATAGCGGGAATGAGCAGTTCTTC. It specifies CASRYSGNEQFF.

CDR3 in amino acids: CASRRGGGGETQYF. The DNA for the CDR3 is TGTGCCAGCCGACGCGGTGGGGGCGGCGAGACCCAGTACTTC. This chain connects TRBV28 to TRBJ2-5; weak D call: TRBD1 (6 bases). The CDR3 sequence is 14 residues long. Trimming cost V 8 bases and J 5 bases, with 18 bases left between them. The germline V gene encodes CDR1 MDHEN and CDR2 SYDVKM.

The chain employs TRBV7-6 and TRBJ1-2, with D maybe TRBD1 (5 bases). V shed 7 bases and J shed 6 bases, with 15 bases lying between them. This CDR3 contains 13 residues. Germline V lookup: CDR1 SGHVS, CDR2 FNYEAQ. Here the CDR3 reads CASTPDTSHGYTF. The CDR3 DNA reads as TGTGCCAGCACCCCGGACACTTCCCATGGCTACACCTTC.

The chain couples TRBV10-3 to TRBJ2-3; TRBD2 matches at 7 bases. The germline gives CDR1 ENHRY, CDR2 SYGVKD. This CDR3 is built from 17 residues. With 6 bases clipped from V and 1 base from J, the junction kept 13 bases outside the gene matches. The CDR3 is CAISDYKRGTGTDTQYF. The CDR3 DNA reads TGTGCCATCAGCGACTACAAGCGGGGAACGGGCACAGATACGCAGTATTTT.

CDR3 protein: CSVEDIRVGETQYF. Here the CDR3 DNA reads TGCAGCGTTGAAGATATCAGGGTAGGCGAGACCCAGTACTTC. The J gene is TRBJ2-5, the V gene TRBV29-1, with TRBD1 as a possible D gene (5 bases). Germline assignment: CDR1 SQVTM and CDR2 ANQGSEA. Trimming shortened V by 0 bases and J by 5 bases, and 13 bases separated the two germline ends. The CDR3 extends over 14 amino acids. Based on the CDR3 plus reference TRBV29-1 and TRBJ2-5, the full variable domain is SAVISQKPSRDICQRGTSLTIQCQVDSQVTMMFWYRQQPGQSLTLIATANQGSEATYESGFVIDKFPISRPNLTFSTLTVSNMSPEDSSIYLCSVEDIRVGETQYFGPGTRLLVL.

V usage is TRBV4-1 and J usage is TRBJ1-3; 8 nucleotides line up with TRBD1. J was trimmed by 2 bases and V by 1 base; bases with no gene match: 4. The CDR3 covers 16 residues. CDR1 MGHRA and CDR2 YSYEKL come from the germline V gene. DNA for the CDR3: TGCGCCAGCAGCCAAGGGACAGGGAGAACTGGAAACACCATATATTTT. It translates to CASSQGTGRTGNTIYF.